The TCR beta chain described here comes from a study of neurological immune-mediated disorders. V was clipped by 2 bases and J by 0 bases, with 18 bases between them. Germline CDR1 is SGHDT and CDR2 is YYEEEE. The CDR3 extends over 19 amino acids. TCRdb ran MiXCR on the 5' RACE reads and lists one entry per CDR3 protein. The sample consists of about 76,000 distinct CDR3 sequences, 15% to 20% of them appearing once. The sequence was obtained from a woman in her forties in good health. Sequencing was carried out using PBMCs. The V call is TRBV5-6, the J call TRBJ2-6; D call uncertain. The CDR3 spells CASSFDWVPSSSGANVLTF. CDR3 sequence (DNA): TGTGCCAGCAGCTTTGACTGGGTGCCCTCTTCCTCTGGGGCCAACGTCCTGACTTTC. Drawing the rest from reference TRBV5-6 and TRBJ2-6, the complete variable domain is DAGVTQSPTHLIKTRGQQVTLRCSPKSGHDTVSWYQQALGQGPQFIFQYYEEEERQRGNFPDRFSGHQFPNYSSELNVNALLLGDSALYLCASSFDWVPSSSGANVLTFGAGSRLTVL.